Each of the 16 T cell receptor beta chains below was sequenced from the same sample in a study of blood T cell repertoires in COVID-19. The method was immunoSEQ multiplex PCR; TCRdb's version includes in-frame clones alone and lacks a portion of them. The sample has 200,000 to 250,000 clones, approximately 86% seen once; the top ten hold around 1.3%. The sample consisted of peripheral blood. The receptors shown here come from a woman in her 30s with COVID-19, enrolled during active disease.

The chain carries TRBV28 and TRBJ2-4; D may be TRBD2 (5 bases). Germline CDR1 and CDR2: MDHEN and SYDVKM. The CDR3 runs to 13 residues. V shed 1 base and J shed 9 bases, with 10 bases lying between them. CDR3 sequence reads: CASSLSGDGIQYF. In DNA, the CDR3 is TGTGCCAGCAGTTTATCCGGGGATGGCATTCAGTACTTC.

About this clone itself: One end of the junction does not line up with germline, which may come from a read error. The chain recombines TRBV10-3 with TRBJ1-4; D perhaps matches TRBD1 (5 bases). Germline lookup yields CDR1 ENHRY and CDR2 SYGVKD. This CDR3 has 14 amino acids. This CDR3 reads CAISAWGSKEKLFF. CDR3 nucleotide sequence: TGTGCCATCAGTGCGTGGGGCTCTAAGGAAAAACTGTTTTTT.

V gene TRBV7-2 combines with J gene TRBJ2-5; a possible D gene is TRBD2 (6 bases). Trimming shortened V by 3 bases and J by 3 bases, and 14 bases separated the two germline ends. The CDR3 consists of 15 residues. Germline V gene data show CDR1 as SGHTA and CDR2 as FQGNSA. The CDR3 sequence: CASSLGPGGEETQYF. The CDR3 DNA is TGTGCCAGCAGCTTGGGACCCGGAGGGGAAGAGACCCAGTACTTC.

Note on this clone: Its ends do not fully match the called genes, so a read error is possible. The chain recombines TRBV4-1 with TRBJ2-1; 10 bases align to TRBD2. Per germline, CDR1 MGHRA and CDR2 YSYEKL. This CDR3 region has 12 residues. The CDR3, as DNA: TGCGCCAGCAGCCAGCCCCTAGCGGGAGCGATCTTC. It specifies CASSQPLAGAIF.

The V call is TRBV7-2, the J call TRBJ1-5; D gene uncertain. The length of the CDR3 is 14 residues. The germline CDR1 and CDR2 sequences are SGHTA and FQGNSA. The ends were cut back, 2 bases at V and 5 bases at J, with 10 bases in the middle. CDR3 protein: CASSLNLGYQPQHF. CDR3 nucleotide sequence: TGTGCCAGCAGCTTAAATTTGGGCTATCAGCCCCAGCATTTT.

The chain is built from TRBV6-2 or TRBV6-3 and TRBJ2-5; D call uncertain. Looked up from germline, CDR1 is MNHEY and CDR2 is SVGEGT. V was pared by 6 bases and J by 2 bases, with 10 bases between. The CDR3 runs to 13 residues. The CDR3 loop is CASSRHNQETQYF. CDR3 coding DNA: TGTGCCAGCAGCCGACATAATCAAGAGACCCAGTACTTC.

The chain is built from TRBV18 and TRBJ2-4, with TRBD1 as a possible D gene (6 bases). The germline V and J ends were trimmed by 2 bases and 5 bases, with 10 bases remaining between them. The length of the CDR3 is 14 residues. CDR1 is KGHSH, CDR2 LQKENI, per germline. The CDR3 coding sequence is TGTGCCAGCTCACCAGGGGGCGGCCAAAACATTCAGTACTTC. Translated: CASSPGGGQNIQYF.

This chain joins TRBV4-3 and TRBJ1-2; TRBD1 matches 10 bases. The junction had 3 bases not matched to a gene; V was cut back by 4 bases and J by 4 bases. CDR3 size: 14 residues. Germline CDR1 is LGHNA and CDR2 is YSLEER. For the CDR3, the DNA is TGCGCCAGCAGCCGACAGGGGGCAAGCTATGGCTACACCTTC. Protein product: CASSRQGASYGYTF.

The V gene is TRBV2, the J gene TRBJ2-7; weak D call: TRBD1 (6 bases). CDR1 is SNHLY and CDR2 is FYNNEI in the germline V gene. The V gene lost 8 bases and the J gene lost 0 bases, with 11 bases spanning the gap. The CDR3 sequence is 13 residues long. This CDR3 is CASGQLSSYEQYF. DNA for the CDR3: TGTGCCAGCGGACAGCTAAGCTCCTACGAGCAGTACTTC.

In this sample, this clone turned up a few times. The chain has TRBV9 and TRBJ1-2; D unclear. Trimming removed 0 bases from V and 4 bases from J, with 13 bases in between. Germline-derived CDR1 and CDR2 are SGDLS and YYNGEE. The CDR3 length is 15 residues. CDR3 nucleotide sequence: TGTGCCAGCAGCGTAGGAGCTAGCAGGTCCTATGGCTACACCTTC. Amino acids: CASSVGASRSYGYTF.

V usage is TRBV28 and J usage is TRBJ2-7; D is possibly TRBD1 (7 bases). Germline assignment: CDR1 MDHEN and CDR2 SYDVKM. V lost 8 bases and J 3 bases, leaving 14 bases between the germline ends. The CDR3 runs 13 residues. The CDR3 spells CASGGGPIYEQYF. The CDR3 bases are TGTGCCAGCGGAGGGGGCCCCATCTACGAGCAGTACTTC.

This chain connects TRBV18 to TRBJ2-2, with 7 bases lining up with TRBD2. This CDR3 region has 16 residues. The V segment lost 3 bases and the J segment 5 bases; nucleotides outside the gene matches: 9. From germline, CDR1 is KGHSH and CDR2 LQKENI. The CDR3: CASSPVGGSRTGELFF. CDR3 DNA sequence: TGTGCCAGCTCACCTGTTGGCGGGAGTAGGACCGGGGAGCTGTTTTTT.

The V gene is TRBV2, the J gene TRBJ1-4; perhaps TRBD1 as D (5 bases). This CDR3 contains 12 residues. Trimming took off 6 bases at V and 12 bases at J, with 14 bases between the two ends. Germline lookup yields CDR1 SNHLY and CDR2 FYNNEI. As DNA, the CDR3 is TGTGCCAGCAGATCTAACAGGATGCAACTGTTTTTT. Translation: CASRSNRMQLFF. The full variable domain, completed using reference TRBV2 and TRBJ1-4, is EPEVTQTPSHQVTQMGQEVILRCVPISNHLYFYWYRQILGQKVEFLVSFYNNEISEKSEIFDDQFSVERPDGSNFTLKIRSTKLEDSAMYFCASRSNRMQLFFGSGTQLSVL.

This chain links TRBV2 with TRBJ2-3; D remains unclear. Germline V gene lookup returns CDR1 SNHLY and CDR2 FYNNEI. The CDR3 extends over 15 amino acids. Trimming stripped 6 bases from V and 1 base from J, with 14 bases between. CDR3 loop: CASSPESRGTDTQYF. Here the CDR3 DNA reads TGTGCCAGCAGCCCTGAATCCCGGGGCACAGATACGCAGTATTTT.

DNA of the CDR3: TGTGCCATCCGTATAGACAGGGCTGGCGAGCAGTACTTC. It codes for CAIRIDRAGEQYF. The V call is TRBV2, the J call TRBJ2-7; 7 positions match TRBD1. The CDR3 has 13 amino acids. The germline CDR1 and CDR2 sequences are SNHLY and FYNNEI. Trimming took 10 bases from V and 6 from J; bases not matched to a gene: 12.

This chain joins TRBV12-5 and TRBJ2-7, with D maybe TRBD1 (5 bases). Germline CDR1 reads LGHNT; CDR2 reads FRNRAP. V was cut by 4 bases and J by 0 bases, with 13 bases left in between. CDR3 size: 15 residues. CDR3 bases: TGTGCTAGTGGTTCCAGAGACAGCCCCTCCTACGAGCAGTACTTC. Translated: CASGSRDSPSYEQYF.